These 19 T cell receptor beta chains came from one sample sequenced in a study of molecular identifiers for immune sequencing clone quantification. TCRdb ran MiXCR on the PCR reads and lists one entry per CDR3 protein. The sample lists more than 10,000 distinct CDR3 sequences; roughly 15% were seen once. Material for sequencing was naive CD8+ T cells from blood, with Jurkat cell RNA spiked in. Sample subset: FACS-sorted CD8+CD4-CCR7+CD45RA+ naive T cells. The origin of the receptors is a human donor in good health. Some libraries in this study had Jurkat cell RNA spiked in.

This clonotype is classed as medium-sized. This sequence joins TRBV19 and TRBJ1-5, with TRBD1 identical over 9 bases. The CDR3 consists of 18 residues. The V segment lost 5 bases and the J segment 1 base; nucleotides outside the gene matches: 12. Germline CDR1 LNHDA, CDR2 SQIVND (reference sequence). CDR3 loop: CASSDHPSGTGSNQPQHF. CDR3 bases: TGTGCCAGTAGTGACCACCCTTCTGGGACAGGGAGCAATCAGCCCCAGCATTTT.

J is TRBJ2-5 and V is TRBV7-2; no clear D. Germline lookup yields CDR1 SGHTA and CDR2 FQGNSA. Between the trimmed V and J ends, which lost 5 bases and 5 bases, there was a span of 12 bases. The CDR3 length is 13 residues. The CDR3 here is CASSDPAFETQYF. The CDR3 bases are TGTGCCAGCAGCGACCCGGCGTTTGAGACCCAGTACTTC.

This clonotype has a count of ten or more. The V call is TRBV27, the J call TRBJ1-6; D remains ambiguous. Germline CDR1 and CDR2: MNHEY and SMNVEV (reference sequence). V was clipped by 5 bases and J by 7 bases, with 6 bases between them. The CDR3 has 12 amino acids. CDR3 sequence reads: CASSVINSPLHF. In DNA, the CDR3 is TGTGCCAGCAGTGTCATAAATTCACCCCTCCACTTT.

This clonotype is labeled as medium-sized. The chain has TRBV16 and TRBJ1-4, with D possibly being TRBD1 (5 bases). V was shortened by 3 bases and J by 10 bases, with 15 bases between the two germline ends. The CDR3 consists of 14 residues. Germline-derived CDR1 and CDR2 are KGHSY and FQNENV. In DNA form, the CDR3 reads TGTGCCAGCAGCCAGACTGGGGCGAAGGGAAAACTGTTTTTT. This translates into CASSQTGAKGKLFF.

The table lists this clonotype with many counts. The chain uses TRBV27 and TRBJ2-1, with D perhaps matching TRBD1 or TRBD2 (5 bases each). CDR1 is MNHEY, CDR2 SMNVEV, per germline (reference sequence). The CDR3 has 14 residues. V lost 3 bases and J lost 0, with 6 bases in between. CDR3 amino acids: CASSFGASYNEQFF. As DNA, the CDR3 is TGTGCCAGCAGTTTCGGGGCCTCCTACAATGAGCAGTTCTTC.

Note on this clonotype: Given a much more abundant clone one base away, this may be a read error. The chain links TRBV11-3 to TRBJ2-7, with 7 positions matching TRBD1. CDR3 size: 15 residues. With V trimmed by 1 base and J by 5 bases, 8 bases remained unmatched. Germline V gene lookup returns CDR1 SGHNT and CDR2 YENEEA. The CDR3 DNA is TGTGCCAGCAGCTTAGTAGTGACAGGGTACCACGAGCAGTACTTC. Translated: CASSLVVTGYHEQYF. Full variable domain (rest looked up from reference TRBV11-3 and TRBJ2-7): EAGVVQSPRYKIIEKKQPVAFWCNPISGHNTLYWYLQNLGQGPELLIRYENEEAVDDSQLPKDRFSAERLKGVDSTLKIQPAELGDSAVYLCASSLVVTGYHEQYFGPGTRLTVT.

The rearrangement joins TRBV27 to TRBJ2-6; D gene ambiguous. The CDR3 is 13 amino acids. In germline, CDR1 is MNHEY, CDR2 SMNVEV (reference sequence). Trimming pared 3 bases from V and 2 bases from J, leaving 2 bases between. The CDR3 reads CASSFTGANVLTF. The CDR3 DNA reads TGTGCCAGCAGTTTTACTGGGGCCAACGTCCTGACTTTC.

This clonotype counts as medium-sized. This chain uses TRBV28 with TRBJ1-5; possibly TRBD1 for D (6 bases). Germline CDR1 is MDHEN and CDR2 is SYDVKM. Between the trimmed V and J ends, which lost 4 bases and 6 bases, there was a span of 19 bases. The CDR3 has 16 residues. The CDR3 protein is CASSSVQGEFIQPQHF. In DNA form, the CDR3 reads TGTGCCAGCAGTTCCGTACAGGGTGAATTTATTCAGCCCCAGCATTTT.

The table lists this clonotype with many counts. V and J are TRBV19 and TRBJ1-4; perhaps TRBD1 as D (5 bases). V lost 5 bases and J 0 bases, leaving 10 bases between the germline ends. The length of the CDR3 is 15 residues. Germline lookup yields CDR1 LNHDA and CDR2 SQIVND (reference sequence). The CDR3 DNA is TGTGCCAGTAGTCCAGGGACCGCAACTAATGAAAAACTGTTTTTT. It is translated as CASSPGTATNEKLFF.

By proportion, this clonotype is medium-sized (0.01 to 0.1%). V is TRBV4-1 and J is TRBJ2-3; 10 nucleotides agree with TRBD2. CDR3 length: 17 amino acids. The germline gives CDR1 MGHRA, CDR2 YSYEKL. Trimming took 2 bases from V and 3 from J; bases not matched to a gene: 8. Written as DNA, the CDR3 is TGCGCCAGCAGCCAATCACCCCCTAGCGGGAGAACAGATACGCAGTATTTT. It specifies CASSQSPPSGRTDTQYF.

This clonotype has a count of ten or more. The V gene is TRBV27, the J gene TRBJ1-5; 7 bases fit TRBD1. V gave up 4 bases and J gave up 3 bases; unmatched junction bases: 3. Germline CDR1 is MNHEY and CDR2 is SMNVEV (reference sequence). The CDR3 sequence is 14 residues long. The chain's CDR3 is CASSSQGSNQPQHF. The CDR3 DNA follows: TGTGCCAGCAGTTCACAGGGGTCCAATCAGCCCCAGCATTTT.

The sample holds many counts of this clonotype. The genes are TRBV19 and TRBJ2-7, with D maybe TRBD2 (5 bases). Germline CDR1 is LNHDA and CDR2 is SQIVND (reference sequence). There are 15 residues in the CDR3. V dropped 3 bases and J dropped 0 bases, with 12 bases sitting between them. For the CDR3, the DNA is TGTGCCAGTAGTATCGGCCTAGCAGCCTCCTACGAGCAGTACTTC. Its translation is CASSIGLAASYEQYF.

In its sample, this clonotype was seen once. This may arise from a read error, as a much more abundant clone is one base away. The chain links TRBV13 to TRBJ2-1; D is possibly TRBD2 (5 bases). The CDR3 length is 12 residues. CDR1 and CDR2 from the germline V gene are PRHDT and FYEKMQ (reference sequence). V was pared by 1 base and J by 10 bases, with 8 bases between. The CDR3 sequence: CASSLAGSEQFF. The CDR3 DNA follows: TGTGCCAGCAGCTTAGCGGGAAGCGAGCAGTTCTTC. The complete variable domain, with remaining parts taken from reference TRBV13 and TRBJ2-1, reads AAGVIQSPRHLIKEKRETATLKCYPIPRHDTVYWYQQGPGQDPQFLISFYEKMQSDKGSIPDRFSAQQFSDYHSELNMSSLELGDSALYFCASSLAGSEQFFGPGTRLTVL.

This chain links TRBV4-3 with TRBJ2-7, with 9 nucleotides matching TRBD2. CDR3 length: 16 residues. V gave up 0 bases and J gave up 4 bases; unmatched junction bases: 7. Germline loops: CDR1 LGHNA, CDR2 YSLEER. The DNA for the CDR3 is TGCGCCAGCAGCCAAGACCATAGCGGGAGAGGATACGAGCAGTACTTC. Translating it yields CASSQDHSGRGYEQYF.

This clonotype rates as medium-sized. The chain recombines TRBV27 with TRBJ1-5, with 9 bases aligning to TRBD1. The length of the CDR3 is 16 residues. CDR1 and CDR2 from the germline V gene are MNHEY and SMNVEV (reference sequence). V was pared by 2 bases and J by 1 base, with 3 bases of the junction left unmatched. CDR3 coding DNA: TGTGCCAGCAGTTTAGGGACAGGGCTAAGCAATCAGCCCCAGCATTTT. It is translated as CASSLGTGLSNQPQHF.

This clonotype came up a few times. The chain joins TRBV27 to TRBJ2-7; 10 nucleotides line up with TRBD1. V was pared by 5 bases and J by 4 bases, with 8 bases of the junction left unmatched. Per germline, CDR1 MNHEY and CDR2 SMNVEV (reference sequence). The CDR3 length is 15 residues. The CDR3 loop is CASSPIGDRGYEQYF. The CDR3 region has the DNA TGTGCCAGCAGTCCCATTGGGGACAGGGGATACGAGCAGTACTTC.

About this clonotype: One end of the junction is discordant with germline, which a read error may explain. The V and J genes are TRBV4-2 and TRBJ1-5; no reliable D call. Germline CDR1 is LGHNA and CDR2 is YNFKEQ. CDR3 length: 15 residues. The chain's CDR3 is CVSSQEQNSNQPQHF. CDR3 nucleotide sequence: TGTGTCAGCAGCCAAGAACAGAATAGCAATCAGCCCCAGCATTTC.

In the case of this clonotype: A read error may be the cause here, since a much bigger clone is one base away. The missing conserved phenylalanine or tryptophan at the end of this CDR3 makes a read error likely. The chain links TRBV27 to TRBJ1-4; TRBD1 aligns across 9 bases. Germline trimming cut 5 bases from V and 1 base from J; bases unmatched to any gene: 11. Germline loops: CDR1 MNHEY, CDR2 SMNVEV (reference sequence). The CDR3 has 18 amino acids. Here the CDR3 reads CASSPFGGQGLTNEKLFS. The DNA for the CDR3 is TGTGCCAGCAGTCCCTTTGGGGGACAGGGCCTAACTAATGAAAAACTGTTTTCT.

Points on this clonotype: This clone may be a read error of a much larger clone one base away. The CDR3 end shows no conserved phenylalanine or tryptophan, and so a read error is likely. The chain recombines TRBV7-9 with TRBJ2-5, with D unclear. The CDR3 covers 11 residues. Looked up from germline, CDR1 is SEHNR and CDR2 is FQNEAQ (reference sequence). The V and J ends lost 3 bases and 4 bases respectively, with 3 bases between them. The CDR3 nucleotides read TGTGCCAGCAGCTTCCGAGAGACCCAGTACCTC. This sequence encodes CASSFRETQYL.